This TCR beta chain is from a study of immune reconstitution after stem cell transplant in scleroderma. By share, this clonotype ranks as medium-sized. TCRdb fed the RT-PCR reads into MiXCR, producing one record per CDR3 protein. The profile shows roughly 2,100 distinct CDR3 sequences, roughly 8.6% of them singletons. Germline CDR1 SGHRS, CDR2 YFSETQ. The CDR3 spans 15 residues. V gave up 8 bases and J gave up 4 bases; unmatched junction bases: 5. The receptor's source is a male donor with systemic sclerosis. This material was acquired before or after autologous hematopoietic stem cell transplantation (not recorded which). V and J are TRBV5-1 and TRBJ2-1, with 14 nucleotides matching TRBD2. The CDR3 nucleotides read TGCGCCAGTACCCGGACTAGCGGGGGGTACAATGAGCAGTTCTTC. This gives the protein CASTRTSGGYNEQFF.